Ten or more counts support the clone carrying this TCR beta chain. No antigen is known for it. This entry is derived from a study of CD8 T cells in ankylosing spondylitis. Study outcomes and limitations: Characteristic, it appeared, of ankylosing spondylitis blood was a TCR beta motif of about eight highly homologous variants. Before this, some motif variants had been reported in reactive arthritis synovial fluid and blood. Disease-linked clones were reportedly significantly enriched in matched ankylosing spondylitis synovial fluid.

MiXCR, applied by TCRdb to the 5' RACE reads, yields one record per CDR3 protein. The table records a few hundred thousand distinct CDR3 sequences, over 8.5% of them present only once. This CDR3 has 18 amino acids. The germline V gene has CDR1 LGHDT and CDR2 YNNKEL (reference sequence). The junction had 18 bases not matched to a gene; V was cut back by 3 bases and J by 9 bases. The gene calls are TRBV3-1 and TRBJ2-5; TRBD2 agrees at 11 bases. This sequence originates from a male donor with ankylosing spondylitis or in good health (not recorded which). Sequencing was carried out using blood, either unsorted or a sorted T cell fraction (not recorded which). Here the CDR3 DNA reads TGTGCCAGCAGCCAGGCACAGGGGAGACTAGCGGGAATGGAGGCCCAGTACTTC. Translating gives CASSQAQGRLAGMEAQYF.